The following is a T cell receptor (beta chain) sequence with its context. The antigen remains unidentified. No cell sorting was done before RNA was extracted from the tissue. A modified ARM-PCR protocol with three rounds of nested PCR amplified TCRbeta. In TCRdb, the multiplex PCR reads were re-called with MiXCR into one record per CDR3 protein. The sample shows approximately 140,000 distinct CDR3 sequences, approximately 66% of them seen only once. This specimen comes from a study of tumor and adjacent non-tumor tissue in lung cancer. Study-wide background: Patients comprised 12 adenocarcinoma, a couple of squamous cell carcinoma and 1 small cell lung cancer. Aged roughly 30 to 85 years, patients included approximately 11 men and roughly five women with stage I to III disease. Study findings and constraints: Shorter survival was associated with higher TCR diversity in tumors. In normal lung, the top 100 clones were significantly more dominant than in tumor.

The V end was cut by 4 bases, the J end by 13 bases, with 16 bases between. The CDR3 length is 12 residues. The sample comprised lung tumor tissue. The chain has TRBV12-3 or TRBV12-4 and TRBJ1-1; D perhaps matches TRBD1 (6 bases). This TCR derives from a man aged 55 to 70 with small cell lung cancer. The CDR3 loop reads CASSWERGRGFF. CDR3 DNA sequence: TGTGCCAGCAGTTGGGAGAGGGGGAGGGGTTTCTTT.